Listed here are 9 T cell receptor beta chains from one sample, sequenced in a study of T cell responses to AZD1222 COVID-19 vaccine. Some clones are missing from TCRdb's copy, which holds only in-frame ones; the method was immunoSEQ multiplex PCR. The repertoire table contains under 150,000 clones. Sample: peripheral blood. These receptors were obtained from an adult in good health.

This sequence joins TRBV29-1 and TRBJ2-7; the D is unclear. CDR1 and CDR2 from the germline V gene are SQVTM and ANQGSEA. The CDR3 length is 12 residues. V shed 2 bases and J shed 3 bases, with 8 bases lying between them. CDR3 nucleotide sequence: TGCAGCGTTGAAATGGTGGACTACGAGCAGTACTTC. It codes for CSVEMVDYEQYF.

The genes are TRBV4-1 and TRBJ2-5; D remains unclear. Germline V lookup: CDR1 MGHRA, CDR2 YSYEKL. The V end was cut by 4 bases, the J end by 5 bases, with 23 bases between. This CDR3 is 17 amino acids long. The chain's CDR3 is CASSLFQPGDHRETQYF. The CDR3 nucleotides read TGCGCCAGCAGCCTATTCCAGCCGGGCGATCATAGGGAGACCCAGTACTTC.

The chain is built from TRBV28 and TRBJ2-7; 9 nucleotides line up with TRBD1. CDR3 length: 14 residues. The V segment lost 4 bases and the J segment 4 bases; nucleotides outside the gene matches: 5. Germline V lookup: CDR1 MDHEN, CDR2 SYDVKM. CDR3 residues: CASSYGTGKYEQYF. CDR3 coding DNA: TGTGCCAGCAGTTATGGGACAGGGAAGTACGAGCAGTACTTC.

The genes are TRBV4-3 and TRBJ1-3; a weak D match, TRBD1 (5 bases). V was cut by 0 bases and J by 0 bases, with 12 bases left in between. Germline V CDR1 and CDR2: LGHNA, YSLEER. This CDR3 contains 17 residues. The CDR3 is CASSQDLGGVSGNTIYF. The CDR3 nucleotides read TGCGCCAGCAGCCAAGATCTTGGGGGTGTCTCTGGAAACACCATATATTTT.

The rearrangement joins TRBV6-6 to TRBJ2-2; D ambiguous. CDR1 MNHNY and CDR2 SVGAGI come from the germline V gene (reference sequence). The CDR3 consists of 14 residues. Trimming removed 6 bases at V and 2 bases at J, with 10 bases between. The CDR3 DNA is TGTGCCAGCAGAACCCCAGGCAACACCGGGGAGCTGTTTTTT. Protein sequence: CASRTPGNTGELFF.

This chain's CDR3 is CASSLVQGSNEQFF. In nucleotides, the CDR3 is TGTGCCAGCAGCTTAGTACAGGGCAGCAATGAGCAGTTCTTC. V usage is TRBV11-3 and J usage is TRBJ2-1; D is possibly TRBD1 (6 bases). CDR1 and CDR2 from the germline V gene are SGHNT and YENEEA. The CDR3 has 14 amino acids. The ends were cut back, 1 base at V and 6 bases at J, with 10 bases in the middle.

The chain recombines TRBV11-2 with TRBJ2-7; 8 bases match TRBD2. CDR3 length equals 15 residues. Germline lookup yields CDR1 SGHAT and CDR2 FQNNGV. Losses at the gene ends were 1 base for V and 5 bases for J; bases not matched to a gene: 7. CDR3 in DNA: TGTGCCAGCAGCTTAGGTCCGGGGGGGTTGAACGAGCAGTACTTC. As protein: CASSLGPGGLNEQYF.

V and J are TRBV11-3 and TRBJ1-1, with TRBD1 as a possible D gene (6 bases). The CDR3 has 14 residues. CDR1 and CDR2 (germline): SGHNT, YENEEA. Trimming left V 2 bases short and J 1 base short, with 8 bases between. As DNA, the CDR3 is TGTGCCAGCAGCTTAACAGGGAGGAACACTGAAGCTTTCTTT. Protein sequence: CASSLTGRNTEAFF.

The V call is TRBV6-2 or TRBV6-3, the J call TRBJ2-3; D unresolved. The CDR3 extends over 12 amino acids. Trimming pared 5 bases from V and 3 bases from J, leaving 6 bases between. Germline lookup yields CDR1 MNHEY and CDR2 SVGEGT. The CDR3 protein is CASSTQTDTQYF. The CDR3 DNA follows: TGTGCCAGCAGTACCCAGACAGATACGCAGTATTTT.